The sequence of this T cell receptor (beta chain) was determined in a study of blood T cells in healthy people across ages. Overall study results and limits: Among long-lived donors, naive CD4+ cells were more numerous and diversity higher than in aged donors.

Alongside a J-beta primer mix, a sample-barcoded 5' primer served in a second PCR lasting roughly 6 to 11 cycles. Via MiXCR, TCRdb re-called the 5' RACE reads, giving one row per CDR3 protein. The sample records approximately 1.5 million distinct CDR3 sequences, 35% to 45% being singletons. This CDR3 has 17 amino acids. Germline lookup yields CDR1 SGDLS and CDR2 YYNGEE. The J segment lost 0 bases and the V segment lost 4 bases, leaving 6 bases of the junction unmatched. A word on this clonotype: Antigen: not known.

The V and J genes are TRBV9 and TRBJ2-2; TRBD2 matches at 10 bases. Sequencing was done on a sample of blood. This clonotype was obtained from a woman between 18 and 29 years old in good health. In nucleotides, the CDR3 is TGTGCCAGCAGCCCCAGGACTAGCGGAGCGAACACCGGGGAGCTGTTTTTT. Its translation is CASSPRTSGANTGELFF. Combining the CDR3 with reference TRBV9 and TRBJ2-2 gives the whole variable domain DSGVTQTPKHLITATGQRVTLRCSPRSGDLSVYWYQQSLDQGLQFLIQYYNGEERAKGNILERFSAQQFPDLHSELNLSSLELGDSALYFCASSPRTSGANTGELFFGEGSRLTVL.